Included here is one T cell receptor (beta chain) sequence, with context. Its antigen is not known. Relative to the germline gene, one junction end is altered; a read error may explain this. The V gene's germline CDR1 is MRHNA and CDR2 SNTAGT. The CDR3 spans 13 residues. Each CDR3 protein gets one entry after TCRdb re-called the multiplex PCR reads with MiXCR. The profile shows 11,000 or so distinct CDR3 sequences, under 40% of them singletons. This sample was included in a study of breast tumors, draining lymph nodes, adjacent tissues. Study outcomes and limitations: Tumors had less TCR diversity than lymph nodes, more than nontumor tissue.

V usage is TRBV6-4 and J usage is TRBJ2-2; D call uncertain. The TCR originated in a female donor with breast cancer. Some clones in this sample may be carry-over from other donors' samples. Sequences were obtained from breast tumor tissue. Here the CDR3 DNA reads TGTGCCGGCAGTGATGTGGACGCCGGGGAGCTGTTTTTT. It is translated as CAGSDVDAGELFF.